This TCR beta chain was retrieved from a study of CD8 T cells in Susac syndrome (dated by TCRdb to between 2018 and 2020). About the study as a whole: Of the Susac syndrome patients who were sequenced, about eight were in clinical remission while five or six had clinically active disease. Susac syndrome patients were therapy-naive, on corticosteroids (some also receiving IVIg), or on IVIg alone at blood withdrawal. Repertoire sequencing was used to test whether CD8+ T cell activation and differentiation in Susac syndrome was antigen driven.

RNA was extracted with the RNeasy kit and 0.5 to 1 ug was reverse transcribed using random hexamers. The immunoSEQ multiplex PCR assay, which covers 54 Vbeta and 13 Jbeta segments, was used to amplify TCR beta CDR3 regions. PCR amplification bias was corrected using a synthetic template baseline for primer optimization and computational correction. Concerning the study's data processing: Reads were annotated to V, D and J genes according to IMGT and were analyzed with immunoSEQ Analyzer, with only productive sequences retained. Clonality was calculated as one minus the Shannon entropy normalized by log2 of the number of productive unique sequences. Public and private clones were assessed among the 100 most prevalent clones of each patient and control. A clone was defined as Susac-specific if it was absent from the healthy and MS cohorts, from over 1,000 published viral clones and from other ImmuneACCESS disease sequences. TCRdb trimmed the raw reads at Q25, called clones with MiXCR and kept productive beta chains. Entries that share a CDR3 protein sequence are merged under the most common genes and DNA. The V and J calls were not made by the authors but by TCRdb's processing. The sample data list 150,000 or so distinct CDR3 sequences, and around 96% of these were observed just once. Jointly, the top ten make up approximately 0.12% of the sample.

Peripheral blood CD8+ and CD4+ T cells from healthy donors, Susac syndrome patients and multiple sclerosis patients were profiled by high-throughput TCR beta sequencing. The Susac syndrome patients fulfilled recently defined diagnostic criteria for either definite or probable disease. Bulk CD8+ and CD4+ T cells were purified by magnetic negative isolation, whereas CD8+ TEMRA cells were enriched by FACS. Blood was drawn into EDTA tubes, processed within 24 hours, and PBMCs were isolated by density gradient centrifugation. PBMCs intended for TCR sequencing were frozen in liquid nitrogen and were later thawed in a 37 degrees C water bath. A purity of at least 90% was achieved for sorted or isolated CD4+, CD8+ and CD8+ TEMRA cells. As regards this clonotype: What this receptor recognizes is not known. The input lacks base qualities; no much larger clone sits a single base away.

General study outcomes and caveats: The CD4+ T cell repertoire of patients with Susac syndrome showed no detectable clonal expansion. The number of individuals in the TCR sequencing and HLA analysis was acknowledged as relatively small.

The material sequenced was CD4+ T cells from PBMCs. This clonotype was obtained from a human donor with Susac syndrome.

The nucleotide sequence is given as TGCAGTGCTAGAGAGGACAGCTACGAGCAGTACTTC. Its translation reads: CSAREDSYEQYF. The chain links TRBV20-1 with TRBJ2-7; 6 matching bases give a weak D call of TRBD1. V sheds 0 bases and J sheds 3 bases, leaving 6 bases between their ends. CDR1 and CDR2 are read off the germline V gene (reference sequence) as DFQATT and SNEGSKA. The CDR3 numbers 12 residues from cysteine through phenylalanine. This entry keeps only the CDR3 DNA: 36 bases, framed from base 1.